These 23 T cell receptor beta chains were sequenced from one sample in a study of CD8+ T cells in alopecia areata. After isolation, RNA underwent reverse transcription to generate cDNA as the sequencing template. The assay was immunoSEQ multiplex PCR, and TCRdb's table has in-frame clones only and misses some. The sample carries 180,000 or so clones, 58% recorded once. Treatment in this sample: oral pan-JAK inhibitor, 5-10 mg twice daily. The sample here was CD4+ T cells sorted from blood, taken between weeks 55 and 70, from a patient treated with tofacitinib. The receptors were gathered from a human donor with alopecia areata.

V usage is TRBV2 and J usage is TRBJ2-1, with TRBD1 matching 8 bases. Germline CDR1 reads SNHLY; CDR2 reads FYNNEI. Trimming took 7 bases from V and 2 from J; bases not matched to a gene: 1. This CDR3 has 13 residues. CDR3 region: CASTGQAYNEQFF. In nucleotides, the CDR3 is TGTGCCAGCACGGGACAGGCCTACAATGAGCAGTTCTTC.

This clone showed up just a few times. The genes are TRBV4-1 and TRBJ2-5, with TRBD1 identical over 9 bases. CDR3 length equals 16 residues. Germline CDR1 reads MGHRA; CDR2 reads YSYEKL. The V and J ends lost 3 bases and 3 bases, in that order; junction bases with no gene match: 8. The CDR3 here is CASSQIRQGGKETQYF. The CDR3 nucleotides are TGCGCCAGCAGCCAGATCCGACAGGGGGGCAAAGAGACCCAGTACTTC.

This clone was picked up a small number of times. Other DNA variants within this sample encode the same CDR3. V and J are TRBV29-1 and TRBJ2-1, with D possibly matching TRBD2 (5 bases). V was clipped by 7 bases and J by 9 bases, with 10 bases between them. In germline, CDR1 is SQVTM, CDR2 ANQGSEA. The CDR3 sequence is 10 residues long. CDR3 DNA sequence: TGCAGCGGTGGAGGTGGTGAGCAGTTCTTC. It codes for CSGGGGEQFF.

As for this clone: This same CDR3 is encoded by further DNA sequences in the sample. This chain uses TRBV2 with TRBJ2-7; D not resolved. Germline V gives CDR1 SNHLY, CDR2 FYNNEI. V lost 3 bases and J lost 0, with 3 bases in between. The CDR3 totals 12 residues. CDR3: CASSDGSYEQYF. CDR3 DNA: TGTGCCAGCAGTGACGGCTCCTACGAGCAGTACTTC.

The chain uses TRBV6-1 and TRBJ1-5; no clear D gene. Germline values: CDR1 MNHNS, CDR2 SASEGT. The CDR3 is 13 amino acids. The V gene lost 4 bases and the J gene lost 5 bases, with 9 bases spanning the gap. In nucleotides, the CDR3 is TGTGCCAGCAGTGGGGAAGTTCATCAGCCCCAGCATTTT. The encoded protein is CASSGEVHQPQHF.

This clone appeared a single time. The junction differs from germline at one of its ends, possibly a read error. V usage is TRBV30 and J usage is TRBJ2-5; D is unresolved. The germline gives CDR1 GTSNPN, CDR2 SVGIG (reference sequence). This CDR3 has 13 residues. The CDR3 DNA reads TGTGCCTGGAGTGTACATAGCCCAGAGATCCAGTACTTC. Encoded protein: CAWSVHSPEIQYF.

The V gene is TRBV4-1, the J gene TRBJ2-7; 10 positions match TRBD1. J lost 5 bases, V lost 4 bases, and 11 bases had no gene match. The CDR3 length is 16 residues. Per the germline V gene, CDR1 is MGHRA and CDR2 is YSYEKL. In DNA, the CDR3 is TGCGCCAGCAGCCCAACGCCGGGACAGGGGCCCAACGAGCAGTACTTC. This encodes CASSPTPGQGPNEQYF.

V and J are TRBV30 and TRBJ1-2; tentatively, D is TRBD1 (5 bases). CDR1 GTSNPN and CDR2 SVGIG come from the germline V gene (reference sequence). The CDR3 totals 14 residues. The V gene lost 4 bases and the J gene lost 7 bases, with 19 bases spanning the gap. The DNA for the CDR3 is TGTGCCTGGACTTATTCGGGACTAAACGTTGGCTACACCTTC. Its translation: CAWTYSGLNVGYTF.

The chain carries TRBV7-2 and TRBJ1-6; 9 nucleotides match TRBD1. The germline gives CDR1 SGHTA, CDR2 FQGNSA. The CDR3 covers 15 residues. V lost 5 bases to trimming and J lost 6 bases; unmatched junction nucleotides: 5. In DNA form, the CDR3 reads TGTGCCAGCAGCAAGCGGACAGGGGCTAATTCACCCCTCCACTTT. The encoded protein is CASSKRTGANSPLHF. The complete variable domain, with remaining parts taken from reference TRBV7-2 and TRBJ1-6, reads GAGVSQSPSNKVTEKGKDVELRCDPISGHTALYWYRQSLGQGLEFLIYFQGNSAPDKSGLPSDRFSAERTGGSVSTLTIQRTQQEDSAVYLCASSKRTGANSPLHFGNGTRLTVT.

This clone is a singleton in its sample. This chain connects TRBV30 to TRBJ2-2; D is uncertain. V was clipped by 2 bases and J by 8 bases, with 18 bases between them. Germline loops: CDR1 GTSNPN, CDR2 SVGIG (reference sequence). The CDR3 extends over 15 amino acids. The CDR3 loop reads CAWSKKGSTIGELFF. CDR3 bases: TGTGCCTGGAGTAAAAAGGGCTCGACAATAGGGGAGCTGTTTTTT.

The gene calls are TRBV2 and TRBJ2-1; 7 bases align to TRBD2. V was pared by 0 bases and J by 2 bases, with 1 base of the junction left unmatched. Per germline, CDR1 SNHLY and CDR2 FYNNEI. This CDR3 comprises 15 residues. CDR3 residues: CASSEASGAYNEQFF. The CDR3, as DNA: TGTGCCAGCAGTGAAGCGAGCGGGGCCTACAATGAGCAGTTCTTC. Complete variable domain (other parts from reference TRBV2 and TRBJ2-1): EPEVTQTPSHQVTQMGQEVILRCVPISNHLYFYWYRQILGQKVEFLVSFYNNEISEKSEIFDDQFSVERPDGSNFTLKIRSTKLEDSAMYFCASSEASGAYNEQFFGPGTRLTVL.

The V gene is TRBV5-1, the J gene TRBJ2-7, with 9 bases fitting TRBD1. The V and J ends lost 10 bases and 2 bases, in that order; junction bases with no gene match: 4. The CDR3 consists of 12 residues. Germline lookup yields CDR1 SGHRS and CDR2 YFSETQ. DNA of the CDR3: TGCGCCTCCGGGACAGGGACCTACGAGCAGTACTTC. Encoded protein: CASGTGTYEQYF.

This chain joins TRBV6-5 and TRBJ1-1; D call uncertain. This CDR3 comprises 14 residues. V dropped 4 bases and J dropped 3 bases, with 12 bases sitting between them. The germline gives CDR1 MNHEY, CDR2 SVGAGI. CDR3 DNA: TGTGCCAGCAGTTTTTCTCGCGGGGACACTGAAGCTTTCTTT. This codes for CASSFSRGDTEAFF.

This chain connects TRBV6-6 to TRBJ1-6; TRBD1 matches at 7 bases. The CDR3 runs 14 residues. V shed 7 bases, J shed 8 bases, and the junction held 8 bases outside the gene matches. Looked up from germline, CDR1 is MNHNY and CDR2 is SVGAGI (reference sequence). The CDR3 protein is CASIRQGRDSPLHF. The CDR3 DNA reads as TGTGCCAGCATACGACAGGGAAGAGATTCACCCCTCCACTTT.

The chain has TRBV14 and TRBJ2-7; perhaps TRBD2 as D (7 bases). The CDR3 loop spans 14 amino acids. V lost 5 bases and J 4 bases, leaving 15 bases between the germline ends. Germline values: CDR1 SGHDN, CDR2 FVKESK. This CDR3 is CASSFAGAGYEQYF. In DNA form, the CDR3 reads TGTGCCAGCAGCTTCGCGGGGGCAGGGTACGAGCAGTACTTC.

The genes are TRBV7-7 and TRBJ1-2; 9 nucleotides line up with TRBD1. This CDR3 has 12 residues. Germline CDR1 and CDR2: SSHAT and FNYEAQ (reference sequence). CDR3 bases: TGTGCGGTGGGGACAGGGACCTATGGCTACACCTTC. It is translated as CAVGTGTYGYTF. The whole variable domain, remainder taken from reference TRBV7-7 and TRBJ1-2, is GAGVSQSPRYKVTKRGQDVTLRCDPISSHATLYWYQQALGQGPEFLTYFNYEAQPDKSGLPSDRFSAERPEGSISTLTIQRTEQRDSAMYRCAVGTGTYGYTFGSGTRLTVV.

J is TRBJ2-5 and V is TRBV5-1, with 8 bases lining up with TRBD1. The CDR3 has 15 residues. Germline CDR1 is SGHRS and CDR2 is YFSETQ. V lost 0 bases, J lost 5 bases, and 6 bases stayed unmatched. The CDR3 spells CASSLVRQGSETQYF. In DNA, the CDR3 is TGCGCCAGCAGCTTGGTCCGACAGGGGTCGGAGACCCAGTACTTC.

This clone was seen only once. The chain is built from TRBV5-1 and TRBJ1-1; 9 nucleotides match TRBD1. The CDR3 is made up of 15 amino acids. V was pared by 4 bases and J by 4 bases, with 8 bases of the junction left unmatched. In germline, CDR1 is SGHRS, CDR2 YFSETQ. The CDR3 sequence is CASSHGTGRGTEAFF. CDR3 nucleotides: TGCGCCAGCAGCCATGGGACAGGGAGAGGCACTGAAGCTTTCTTT.

V gene TRBV15 combines with J gene TRBJ2-5; tentative D call: TRBD2 (6 bases). This CDR3 is built from 14 residues. V lost 2 bases and J 4 bases, leaving 11 bases between the germline ends. Germline V gives CDR1 LNHNV, CDR2 YYDKDF (reference sequence). CDR3 residues: CATSRSTSPETQYF. The CDR3 DNA reads TGTGCCACCAGCAGATCGACTAGTCCAGAGACCCAGTACTTC.

This chain connects TRBV29-1 to TRBJ2-1; 10 bases fit TRBD1. CDR3 length equals 13 residues. Per germline, CDR1 SQVTM and CDR2 ANQGSEA. V was clipped by 3 bases and J by 6 bases; unmatched bases: 2. CDR3 residues: CSVEGQGTNEQFF. The DNA of the CDR3 is TGCAGCGTTGAGGGACAGGGGACCAATGAGCAGTTCTTC.

This clone was seen more than once but under ten times. The rearrangement links TRBV5-1 to TRBJ1-1, with a weak D call TRBD1 (6 bases). CDR3 length equals 15 residues. Trimming cost V 4 bases and J 1 base, with 14 bases left between them. Germline V gives CDR1 SGHRS, CDR2 YFSETQ. The CDR3 region has the DNA TGCGCCAGCAGCCAACAGGGATGGGGGAACACTGAAGCTTTCTTT. Its protein is CASSQQGWGNTEAFF.

This sequence joins TRBV5-1 and TRBJ1-5, with a possible D match to TRBD1 (5 bases). Trimming removed 5 bases from V and 4 bases from J, with 13 bases in between. The CDR3 is made up of 14 amino acids. In germline, CDR1 is SGHRS, CDR2 YFSETQ. CDR3 bases: TGCGCCAGCAGTGAAGGGACCTCTAATCAGCCCCAGCATTTT. Translation gives CASSEGTSNQPQHF. The variable domain in full, with the rest retrieved from reference TRBV5-1 and TRBJ1-5, is KAGVTQTPRYLIKTRGQQVTLSCSPISGHRSVSWYQQTPGQGLQFLFEYFSETQRNKGNFPGRFSGRQFSNSRSEMNVSTLELGDSALYLCASSEGTSNQPQHFGDGTRLSIL.

The chain employs TRBV30 and TRBJ2-6; perhaps D is TRBD1 or TRBD2 (5 bases each). In germline, CDR1 is GTSNPN, CDR2 SVGIG (reference sequence). This CDR3 comprises 17 residues. V lost 3 bases and J lost 0, with 15 bases in between. The CDR3, as DNA: TGTGCCTGGAGACGTGGTACCGGGACCTCTGGGGCCAACGTCCTGACTTTC. Translated: CAWRRGTGTSGANVLTF.